Below, 4 T cell receptor beta chains from the same sample are listed, as sequenced in a study of cytomegalovirus exposure and HLA in healthy donors. Vbeta (60) and Jbeta (13) primers were used in the PCR. Repertoires were generated with immunoSEQ multiplex PCR, while TCRdb's copy carries only in-frame clones and drops some. The table shows fewer than 45,000 clones, with 68% occurring only once. Sequenced input: PBMCs. The receptors stem from a man in his forties or fifties in good health and CMV-seronegative.

The chain employs TRBV18 and TRBJ1-5, with a weak D call TRBD1 (5 bases). This CDR3 has 14 amino acids. CDR1 KGHSH and CDR2 LQKENI come from the germline V gene. Deletions cut 6 bases from V and 2 bases from J, with 11 bases between. CDR3 nucleotide sequence: TGTGCCAGCTCGCCTGACAGTGGCAATCAGCCCCAGCATTTT. This sequence encodes CASSPDSGNQPQHF.

The V gene is TRBV6-5, the J gene TRBJ2-5; weak D call: TRBD1 (6 bases). In germline, CDR1 is MNHEY, CDR2 SVGAGI. The CDR3 runs 15 residues. V was trimmed by 8 bases and J by 8 bases, leaving 24 bases between them. The CDR3, as DNA: TGTGCCAGCGGAAACCTACAGGGCCGCCTAGGCACCCAGTACTTC. Protein sequence: CASGNLQGRLGTQYF.

The rearrangement joins TRBV18 to TRBJ2-5, with TRBD1 matching 7 bases. Unmatched junction bases numbered 8, after V lost 3 bases and J lost 4 bases. Per germline, CDR1 KGHSH and CDR2 LQKENI. The CDR3 length is 15 residues. The CDR3 is CASSPVSQGLETQYF. The CDR3 nucleotides read TGTGCCAGCTCACCGGTTTCACAGGGGTTAGAGACCCAGTACTTC. The whole variable domain, filled in from reference TRBV18 and TRBJ2-5, reads NAGVMQNPRHLVRRRGQEARLRCSPMKGHSHVYWYRQLPEEGLKFMVYLQKENIIDESGMPKERFSAEFPKEGPSILRIQQVVRGDSAAYFCASSPVSQGLETQYFGPGTRLLVL.

The V call is TRBV5-1, the J call TRBJ2-7; D gene ambiguous. The germline V gene has CDR1 SGHRS and CDR2 YFSETQ. The CDR3 consists of 13 residues. V was trimmed by 2 bases and J by 0 bases, leaving 6 bases between them. CDR3 bases: TGCGCCAGCAGCTTCGGCGGCTCCTACGAGCAGTACTTC. Translation: CASSFGGSYEQYF. Supplemented by reference TRBV5-1 and TRBJ2-7, the full variable domain reads KAGVTQTPRYLIKTRGQQVTLSCSPISGHRSVSWYQQTPGQGLQFLFEYFSETQRNKGNFPGRFSGRQFSNSRSEMNVSTLELGDSALYLCASSFGGSYEQYFGPGTRLTVT.